The 27 T cell receptor beta chains presented below share a single source sample, sequenced in a study of immune cell composition in non-small cell lung cancer. Sequencing was performed with immunoSEQ multiplex PCR; in TCRdb, only in-frame clones are kept and a portion is missing. Of around 2,000 clones in the sample, about 80% were seen once. The sequencing input was lung tumor tissue. These receptors all come from a human donor with non-small cell lung cancer.

The rearrangement links TRBV25-1 to TRBJ2-1; no clear D gene. Between the trimmed V and J ends, which lost 2 bases and 5 bases, there was a span of 10 bases. The CDR3 is 14 amino acids. Germline V gene sequence: CDR1 MGHDK, CDR2 SYGVNS. The CDR3 is CASSENIMHNEQFF. CDR3 coding DNA: TGTGCCAGCAGTGAAAACATAATGCACAATGAGCAGTTCTTC.

The CDR3 sequence is CAATGGTLDEQYF. The DNA for the CDR3 is TGTGCCGCTACAGGGGGGACCCTCGACGAGCAGTACTTC. V is TRBV2 and J is TRBJ2-7, with TRBD1 matching 8 bases. The CDR3 extends over 13 amino acids. V dropped 11 bases and J dropped 5; count of bases not matched to a gene: 11. Germline assignment: CDR1 SNHLY and CDR2 FYNNEI.

The chain recombines TRBV5-5 with TRBJ2-5, with 13 positions matching TRBD2. V shed 0 bases, J shed 5 bases, and the junction held 4 bases outside the gene matches. CDR3 length: 16 residues. Per the germline V gene, CDR1 is SGHKS and CDR2 is YYEKEE (reference sequence). In nucleotides, the CDR3 is TGTGCCAGCAGCTTGGAACTAGCGGGAGGGCGGGAGACCCAGTACTTC. Translated, it gives CASSLELAGGRETQYF.

The V and J genes are TRBV5-6 and TRBJ2-1; D ambiguous. This CDR3 spans 13 amino acids. V was cut by 4 bases and J by 8 bases, with 13 bases left in between. Germline V CDR1 and CDR2: SGHDT, YYEEEE. CDR3 sequence reads: CASSPAPRYEQFF. The CDR3 DNA is TGTGCCAGCAGCCCTGCCCCGCGCTATGAGCAGTTCTTC.

The CDR3 is CASSTDRVGAKNIQYF. DNA of the CDR3: TGTGCCAGCAGCACAGACAGGGTAGGAGCCAAAAACATTCAGTACTTC. The chain is built from TRBV5-5 and TRBJ2-4; 7 bases agree with TRBD1. Per germline, CDR1 SGHKS and CDR2 YYEKEE (reference sequence). Trimming took 4 bases from V and 0 from J; bases not matched to a gene: 7. CDR3 length: 16 residues. Complete variable domain (other parts from reference TRBV5-5 and TRBJ2-4): DAGVTQSPTHLIKTRGQQVTLRCSPISGHKSVSWYQQVLGQGPQFIFQYYEKEERGRGNFPDRFSARQFPNYSSELNVNALLLGDSALYLCASSTDRVGAKNIQYFGAGTRLSVL.

The chain uses TRBV6-6 and TRBJ2-7; the D gene is possibly TRBD2 (5 bases). The V end lost 10 bases, the J end lost 5 bases, and 15 bases lay between the germline ends. The CDR3 consists of 12 residues. The V gene's germline CDR1 is MNHNY and CDR2 SVGAGI (reference sequence). CDR3 DNA: TGTGCCACCGGGATACCTTCGGACGAGCAGTACTTC. Encoded protein: CATGIPSDEQYF.

The rearrangement uses TRBV7-8 and TRBJ2-1; tentatively, D is TRBD1 (5 bases). The V end was cut by 3 bases, the J end by 7 bases, with 16 bases between. This CDR3 has 15 amino acids. Germline CDR1 is SGHVS and CDR2 is FQNEAQ. This chain's CDR3 is CASSLVDSRANEQFF. CDR3 nucleotides: TGTGCCAGCAGCTTGGTAGACAGCCGGGCGAATGAGCAGTTCTTC.

The J gene is TRBJ1-3, the V gene TRBV29-1, with no clear D. The length of the CDR3 is 11 residues. The ends were cut back, 5 bases at V and 8 bases at J, with 10 bases in the middle. The germline V gene has CDR1 SQVTM and CDR2 ANQGSEA. CDR3 coding DNA: TGCAGCGTTACCCGGGGAGACACCATATATTTT. This gives the protein CSVTRGDTIYF.

The V and J genes are TRBV10-2 and TRBJ1-1; 7 bases line up with TRBD1. Germline-derived CDR1 and CDR2 are WSHSY and SAAADI. J lost 0 bases, V lost 7 bases, and 5 bases had no gene match. The CDR3 loop spans 14 amino acids. The CDR3 loop is CASNGQAMNTEAFF. The CDR3 coding sequence is TGCGCCAGCAACGGACAGGCCATGAACACTGAAGCTTTCTTT.

The V and J genes are TRBV6-1 and TRBJ1-2; D remains unclear. The CDR3 runs 14 residues. The V gene's germline CDR1 is MNHNS and CDR2 SASEGT. Trimming stripped 1 base from V and 1 base from J, with 7 bases between. Here the CDR3 DNA reads TGTGCCAGCAGTGAAGGGACTGATAACTATGGCTACACCTTC. Amino acids: CASSEGTDNYGYTF.

This clone was seen just once. The V and J genes are TRBV7-9 and TRBJ2-7; D possibly corresponds to TRBD1 (5 bases). Germline CDR1 SEHNR, CDR2 FQNEAQ (reference sequence). V lost 4 bases, J lost 3 bases, and 13 bases lay in between. This CDR3 is built from 14 residues. The CDR3 DNA reads as TGTGCCAGCAGCTCCCAGGGAAGCAACTACGAGCAGTACTTC. It is translated as CASSSQGSNYEQYF. Variable domain in full (rest from reference TRBV7-9 and TRBJ2-7): DTGVSQNPRHKITKRGQNVTFRCDPISEHNRLYWYRQTLGQGPEFLTYFQNEAQLEKSRLLSDRFSAERPKGSFSTLEIQRTEQGDSAMYLCASSSQGSNYEQYFGPGTRLTVT.

This clone came up once. This chain uses TRBV14 with TRBJ2-2; 10 nucleotides line up with TRBD1. In germline, CDR1 is SGHDN, CDR2 FVKESK. Unmatched junction bases numbered 7, after V lost 2 bases and J lost 1 base. The CDR3 extends over 18 amino acids. The CDR3 sequence is CASSQLDRGVRNTGELFF. Here the CDR3 DNA reads TGTGCCAGCAGCCAACTGGACAGGGGGGTGCGGAACACCGGGGAGCTGTTTTTT.

The chain links TRBV2 to TRBJ2-7; TRBD1 agrees at 7 bases. Germline V gene data show CDR1 as SNHLY and CDR2 as FYNNEI. The CDR3 covers 15 residues. After removal of 7 bases from V and 2 bases from J, the junction contained 11 bases not matched to a gene. The CDR3 sequence: CASTPVPGQAYEQYF. DNA for the CDR3: TGTGCCAGCACTCCCGTTCCCGGACAGGCCTACGAGCAGTACTTC. The full variable domain, in which reference TRBV2 and TRBJ2-7 provide the parts outside the CDR3, is EPEVTQTPSHQVTQMGQEVILRCVPISNHLYFYWYRQILGQKVEFLVSFYNNEISEKSEIFDDQFSVERPDGSNFTLKIRSTKLEDSAMYFCASTPVPGQAYEQYFGPGTRLTVT.

The chain joins TRBV7-2 to TRBJ1-1, with TRBD1 matching over 9 bases. This CDR3 region has 15 residues. V gave up 0 bases and J gave up 4 bases; unmatched junction bases: 3. CDR1 SGHTA and CDR2 FQGNSA come from the germline V gene. The CDR3 reads CASSLAGTGSTEAFF. The CDR3 DNA reads TGTGCCAGCAGCTTAGCCGGGACAGGGAGCACTGAAGCTTTCTTT.

The genes are TRBV7-8 and TRBJ2-5; 7 bases match TRBD1. After removal of 5 bases from V and 4 bases from J, the junction contained 10 bases not matched to a gene. Germline V gives CDR1 SGHVS, CDR2 FQNEAQ. This CDR3 contains 15 residues. Here the CDR3 reads CASSARTGFLETQYF. The CDR3 DNA follows: TGTGCCAGCAGCGCCCGGACAGGATTTTTAGAGACCCAGTACTTC.

The chain combines TRBV4-2 with TRBJ2-5, with 9 bases aligning to TRBD2. The CDR3 runs 16 residues. Per the germline V gene, CDR1 is LGHNA and CDR2 is YNFKEQ. The V gene end was trimmed by 1 base and the J gene end by 5 bases; junction bases not matched to a gene: 8. CDR3 protein: CASSQAIAGVRETQYF. The CDR3 DNA sequence: TGTGCCAGCAGCCAAGCGATAGCGGGAGTCAGGGAGACCCAGTACTTC.

The chain employs TRBV10-2 and TRBJ1-5, with D tentatively TRBD1 (6 bases). This CDR3 is 13 amino acids long. Germline V CDR1 and CDR2: WSHSY, SAAADI. V gave up 5 bases and J gave up 5 bases, with 10 bases separating them. DNA of the CDR3: TGCGCCAGCAGTTGGGGGGGCGATCAGCCCCAGCATTTT. Its protein product is CASSWGGDQPQHF.

The chain couples TRBV27 to TRBJ1-6; 8 bases map to TRBD1. The CDR3 covers 16 residues. Germline CDR1 MNHEY, CDR2 SMNVEV (reference sequence). V was pared by 5 bases and J by 6 bases, with 9 bases of the junction left unmatched. CDR3 bases: TGTGCCAGCAGTGGGACACCGACAGGGGTTAATTCACCCCTCCACTTT. The encoded protein is CASSGTPTGVNSPLHF.

The V gene is TRBV28, the J gene TRBJ1-2; D gene uncertain. The CDR3 is made up of 13 amino acids. The V and J ends lost 6 bases and 5 bases respectively, with 13 bases between them. Germline CDR1 is MDHEN and CDR2 is SYDVKM. The CDR3: CASRSAGSYGYTF. CDR3 in DNA: TGTGCCAGCAGATCCGCCGGGTCTTATGGCTACACCTTC.

J is TRBJ2-1 and V is TRBV7-8; 9 positions agree with TRBD2. The CDR3 is made up of 21 amino acids. From germline, CDR1 is SGHVS and CDR2 FQNEAQ. V gave up 2 bases and J gave up 0 bases; unmatched junction bases: 17. CDR3 in DNA: TGTGCCAGCAGCTTAAGGGGGCTAGCGGGAAGTCTTGGGAGCTCCTACAATGAGCAGTTCTTC. It specifies CASSLRGLAGSLGSSYNEQFF.

The chain links TRBV18 to TRBJ2-2; 9 nucleotides align to TRBD1. This CDR3 comprises 16 residues. CDR1 is KGHSH, CDR2 LQKENI, per germline. J gave up 4 bases and V 5 bases, and 8 bases lay outside the gene matches. CDR3 nucleotides: TGTGCCAGCTCAGGAACGGGACAGGGAGGCACCGGGGAGCTGTTTTTT. This encodes CASSGTGQGGTGELFF.

CDR3 residues: CASSIQAGGRHEQFF. The CDR3 coding sequence is TGTGCCAGTAGTATCCAGGCGGGGGGGCGGCATGAGCAGTTCTTC. The rearrangement joins TRBV19 to TRBJ2-1, with TRBD2 matching over 9 bases. CDR1 LNHDA and CDR2 SQIVND come from the germline V gene (reference sequence). J gave up 8 bases and V 3 bases, and 8 bases lay outside the gene matches. CDR3 length: 15 amino acids.

The rearrangement joins TRBV19 to TRBJ2-1, with TRBD1 matching 8 bases. The CDR3 loop spans 18 amino acids. J lost 5 bases, V lost 3 bases, and 15 bases had no gene match. Germline V gene lookup returns CDR1 LNHDA and CDR2 SQIVND (reference sequence). The CDR3 protein is CASSILGTFTGGHNEQFF. In nucleotides, the CDR3 is TGTGCCAGTAGTATCTTGGGGACTTTCACAGGGGGGCACAATGAGCAGTTCTTC. The full variable domain, its missing parts supplied by reference TRBV19 and TRBJ2-1, is DGGITQSPKYLFRKEGQNVTLSCEQNLNHDAMYWYRQDPGQGLRLIYYSQIVNDFQKGDIAEGYSVSREKKESFPLTVTSAQKNPTAFYLCASSILGTFTGGHNEQFFGPGTRLTVL.

The chain couples TRBV9 to TRBJ1-2, with 11 bases identical to TRBD1. Germline V CDR1 and CDR2: SGDLS, YYNGEE. This CDR3 contains 14 residues. The trim removed 3 bases at V and 5 bases at J, leaving 3 bases unmatched. The CDR3 nucleotides read TGTGCCAGCAGCGCAGGGACAGGGGGATATGGCTACACCTTC. It specifies CASSAGTGGYGYTF.

V is TRBV19 and J is TRBJ2-3; D possibly corresponds to TRBD1 (5 bases). CDR3 length: 14 amino acids. Germline CDR1 reads LNHDA; CDR2 reads SQIVND (reference sequence). V dropped 5 bases and J dropped 2 bases, with 11 bases sitting between them. This CDR3 reads CASSVTGVTDTQYF. CDR3 DNA sequence: TGTGCCAGTAGTGTTACAGGAGTCACAGATACGCAGTATTTT.

The chain carries TRBV5-6 and TRBJ2-3; D might be TRBD1 (6 bases). The CDR3 has 18 amino acids. The V and J ends lost 2 bases and 0 bases respectively, with 19 bases between them. Per the germline V gene, CDR1 is SGHDT and CDR2 is YYEEEE. CDR3 DNA sequence: TGTGCCAGCAGCTTACCGGGACATTCCTGGGTGAGCACAGATACGCAGTATTTT. This sequence encodes CASSLPGHSWVSTDTQYF.

The chain joins TRBV7-9 to TRBJ2-7; 9 bases map to TRBD1. Trimming at V came to 6 bases and at J to 1 base, leaving 7 bases not matched to a gene. The CDR3 runs 15 residues. Germline CDR1 is SEHNR and CDR2 is FQNEAQ (reference sequence). This CDR3 is CASRQDRGTSYEQYF. The CDR3 coding sequence is TGTGCCAGCAGACAGGACAGGGGAACATCCTACGAGCAGTACTTC. Drawing the rest from reference TRBV7-9 and TRBJ2-7, the complete variable domain is DTGVSQNPRHKITKRGQNVTFRCDPISEHNRLYWYRQTLGQGPEFLTYFQNEAQLEKSRLLSDRFSAERPKGSFSTLEIQRTEQGDSAMYLCASRQDRGTSYEQYFGPGTRLTVT.